This note documents a single T cell receptor beta chain sequence. The data derive from a study of technical replicates of blood from a few donors. The V and J ends lost 4 bases and 7 bases, in that order; junction bases with no gene match: 7. CDR3 size: 14 residues. Per the germline V gene, CDR1 is MNHEY and CDR2 is SMNVEV (reference sequence). Clones were read by immunoSEQ multiplex PCR, and TCRdb kept only the in-frame ones, dropping some. The top ten hold 0.35% to 0.5% of the sample, which has about 80,000 clones, about 91% seen once. This chain connects TRBV27 to TRBJ2-1, with 7 bases aligning to TRBD1. This receptor was obtained from a human donor in good health. Sequencing used T cells isolated from PBMCs. The CDR3 sequence is CASSYATGWNEQFF. The CDR3 DNA is TGTGCCAGCAGTTATGCGACAGGGTGGAATGAGCAGTTCTTC.